This TCR beta chain is drawn from a study of blood T cell repertoires in COVID-19 (TCRdb year 2020). Regarding the study in general: The collaborator samples originated in the United States, Italy and Spain and spanned the acute and convalescent phases of COVID-19. The material from the prospective study consisted of cDNA or gDNA derived from T cells, B-cell-depleted T cells, or PBMCs. Subjects who had been exposed to COVID-19, were actively infected with it, or had recovered from it provided the deeply sampled blood TCRbeta repertoires that made up the dataset. A freely available public database, intended as a resource for researchers studying the immune response to SARS-CoV-2, is where the repertoires were released. Samples came from the ongoing ImmuneRACE study (first 160 participants) plus 1,254 subjects from 6 global collaborators. Sample metadata almost always included a de-identified subject ID, COVID-19 status, age in years and sex. Where available, HLA class I and class II types were taken from metadata supplied by the sample provider and were not determined by assay-based typing. What the research found in general, with its limitations: The amount of clinical and demographic metadata varied by source and participant and was provided uncurated.

As concerns this clone: The antigen it binds to is not known. Qualities for individual bases were not recorded, and no much larger clone is one base off.

The immunoSEQ Assay, a bias-controlled multiplex PCR, was used to amplify TCRbeta CDR3 regions from genomic DNA. In the original analysis: Nucleated cell counts per sample were estimated from amplification of reference gene primers within the assay. To quantify the absolute abundance of each unique TCRbeta CDR3 rearrangement, sequence reads were collapsed and filtered. For each sample, productive Simpson clonality was calculated as the square root of Simpson's diversity index over productive rearrangements. Here the immuneACCESS table is served through TCRdb, limited to in-frame sequences with V and J called. Missing clones are a known gap in these copies; in checked studies unresolved V genes cover under half, and the rest lacks a known reason. The DNA gave D and trimming, while V, J and clone size come from that table. The sample has under 250,000 clones on record, roughly 80% of them singletons. Around 6% of the sample is taken by the ten largest.

At one collaborating source in Seattle, patients were enrolled during active infection and were followed longitudinally through the course of disease. Whole blood was collected in K2EDTA tubes by collaborating institutions according to the institutions' own protocols. For TCRbeta analysis, collaborators shipped samples as frozen whole blood, isolated PBMCs, or DNA extracted from either of those sample types. Trimming removed 6 bases from V and 3 bases from J, leaving 11 bases between the germline ends. From its cysteine to its phenylalanine, the CDR3 spans 12 amino acids. The entry retains the CDR3 DNA only, 36 bases that are in frame from base 1. CDR1 and CDR2 were assigned from the germline V gene as SQVTM and ANQGSEA.

Material: peripheral blood. The V and J segments used are TRBV29-1 and TRBJ1-2; no D gene can be assigned with confidence. The sequence was collected from a middle-aged woman with COVID-19, enrolled during active disease. The CDR3 protein sequence reads: CSVKVGDYGYTF. The nucleotide sequence reads as follows: TGCAGCGTCAAAGTTGGAGACTATGGCTACACCTTC. Here the CDR3 is joined to the reference TRBV29-1 and TRBJ1-2 genes, and the full variable domain is: SAVISQKPSRDICQRGTSLTIQCQVDSQVTMMFWYRQQPGQSLTLIATANQGSEATYESGFVIDKFPISRPNLTFSTLTVSNMSPEDSSIYLCSVKVGDYGYTFGSGTRLTVV.